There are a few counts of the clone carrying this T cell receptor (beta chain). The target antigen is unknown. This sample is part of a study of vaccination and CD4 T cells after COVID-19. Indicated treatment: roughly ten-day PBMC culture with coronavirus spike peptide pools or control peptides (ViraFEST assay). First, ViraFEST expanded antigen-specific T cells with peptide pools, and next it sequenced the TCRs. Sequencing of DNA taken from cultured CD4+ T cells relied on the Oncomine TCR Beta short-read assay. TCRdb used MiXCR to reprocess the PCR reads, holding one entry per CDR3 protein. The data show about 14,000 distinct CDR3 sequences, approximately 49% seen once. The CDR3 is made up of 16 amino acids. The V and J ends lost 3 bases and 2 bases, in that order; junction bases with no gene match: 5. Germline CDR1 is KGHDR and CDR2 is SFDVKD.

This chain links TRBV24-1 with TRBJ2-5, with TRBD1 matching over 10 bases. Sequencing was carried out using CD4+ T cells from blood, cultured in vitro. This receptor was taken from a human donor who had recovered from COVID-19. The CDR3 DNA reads TGTGCCACCAGTGATACGGGACAGGGGCTTCAAGAGACCCAGTACTTC. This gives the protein CATSDTGQGLQETQYF.